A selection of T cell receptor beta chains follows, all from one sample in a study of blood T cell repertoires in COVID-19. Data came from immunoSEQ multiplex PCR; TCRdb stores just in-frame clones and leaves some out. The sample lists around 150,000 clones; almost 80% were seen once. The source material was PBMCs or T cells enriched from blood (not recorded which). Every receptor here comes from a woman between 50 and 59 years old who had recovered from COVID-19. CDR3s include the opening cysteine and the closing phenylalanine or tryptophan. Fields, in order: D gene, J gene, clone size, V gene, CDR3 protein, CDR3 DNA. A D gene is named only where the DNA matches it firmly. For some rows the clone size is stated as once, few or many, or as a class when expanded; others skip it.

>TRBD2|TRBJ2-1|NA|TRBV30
CAWSAGLAGNEQFF
TGTGCCTGGAGTGCGGGACTAGCGGGCAATGAGCAGTTCTTC
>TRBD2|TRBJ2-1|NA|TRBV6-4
CASSDSAGGGYNEQFF
TGTGCCAGCAGTGACTCGGCGGGGGGCGGATACAATGAGCAGTTCTTC
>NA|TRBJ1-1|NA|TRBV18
CASQAGYNLGRDTEAFF
TGTGCCAGTCAAGCGGGATATAATCTGGGTCGGGACACTGAAGCTTTCTTT
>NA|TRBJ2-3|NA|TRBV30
CASTNGRVSTDTQYF
TGTGCTTCAACGAACGGTCGCGTTAGCACAGATACGCAGTATTTT
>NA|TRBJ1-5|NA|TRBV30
CAWGRGGTGGQPQHF
TGTGCCTGGGGCCGTGGAGGGACGGGGGGTCAGCCCCAGCATTTT
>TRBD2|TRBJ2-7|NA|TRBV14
CASSPGLARQYF
TGTGCCAGCAGCCCGGGACTAGCGAGGCAGTACTTC
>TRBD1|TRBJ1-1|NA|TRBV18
CASSSGQGGMNTEAFF
TGTGCCAGCTCATCTGGACAGGGTGGAATGAACACTGAAGCTTTCTTT
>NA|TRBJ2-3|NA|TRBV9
CASSVSPQKADTQYF
TGTGCCAGCAGCGTTAGCCCTCAAAAAGCAGATACGCAGTATTTT
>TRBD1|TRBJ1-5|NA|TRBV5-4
CASSLEHRGSQPQHF
TGTGCCAGCAGCTTGGAGCACAGGGGGAGTCAGCCCCAGCATTTT
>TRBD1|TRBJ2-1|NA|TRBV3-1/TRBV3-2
CASSLGTGGVNEQFF
TGTGCCAGCAGCCTAGGGACAGGGGGAGTAAATGAGCAGTTCTTC
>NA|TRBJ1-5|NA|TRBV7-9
CASSYPGSNQPQHF
TGTGCCAGCAGCTACCCGGGGAGCAATCAGCCCCAGCATTTT
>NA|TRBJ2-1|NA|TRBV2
CANNRGEEQFF
TGTGCCAATAACCGCGGGGAGGAGCAGTTCTTC
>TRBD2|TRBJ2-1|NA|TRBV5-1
CASSNFGTSGSSQQFF
TGCGCCAGCAGCAACTTCGGGACTAGCGGGAGTAGTCAGCAGTTCTTC
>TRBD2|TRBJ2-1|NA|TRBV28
CASSGLADEQFF
TGTGCCAGCAGTGGACTAGCCGATGAGCAGTTCTTC
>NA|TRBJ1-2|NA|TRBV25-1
CASSWGLEYGYTF
TGTGCCAGCAGTTGGGGGCTTGAGTACGGCTACACCTTC
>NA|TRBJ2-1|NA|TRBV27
CASRKSGEYNEQFF
TGTGCCAGCAGGAAATCTGGGGAGTACAATGAGCAGTTCTTC
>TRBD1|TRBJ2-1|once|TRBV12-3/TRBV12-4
CASSDRGNEQFF
TGTGCCAGTTCGGACAGGGGCAATGAGCAGTTCTTC
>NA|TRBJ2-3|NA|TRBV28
CASSLPGAPGDTQYF
TGTGCCAGCAGTTTACCAGGGGCCCCCGGGGATACGCAGTATTTT
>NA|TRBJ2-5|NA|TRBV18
CASCLGSEQETQYF
TGTGCCAGCTGCCTCGGGAGTGAACAAGAGACCCAGTACTTC
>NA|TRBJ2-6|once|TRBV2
CASSELGVLSSGANVLTF
TGTGCCAGCAGTGAACTAGGGGTATTAAGCTCTGGGGCCAACGTCCTGACTTTC
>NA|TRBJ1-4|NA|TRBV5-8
CASSLDQGTNEKLFF
TGTGCCAGCAGCTTGGACCAGGGAACTAATGAAAAACTGTTTTTT
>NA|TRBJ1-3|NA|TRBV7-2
CASSLGAGTGNTIYF
TGTGCCAGCAGCTTAGGAGCGGGGACGGGAAACACCATATATTTT
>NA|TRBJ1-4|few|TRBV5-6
CASSDGQLATNEKLFF
TGTGCCAGCAGCGATGGACAGCTTGCAACTAATGAAAAACTGTTTTTT
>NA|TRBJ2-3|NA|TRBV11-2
CASSFMGLDGTDTQYF
TGTGCCAGCAGCTTTATGGGCCTGGATGGGACAGATACGCAGTATTTT
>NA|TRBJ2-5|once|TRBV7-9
CASSLARDLKTQYF
TGTGCCAGCAGCTTAGCGCGAGATTTAAAGACCCAGTACTTC
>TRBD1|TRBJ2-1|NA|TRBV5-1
CASSLGTGSYNEQFF
TGCGCCAGCAGCCTTGGGACAGGGTCCTACAATGAGCAGTTCTTC
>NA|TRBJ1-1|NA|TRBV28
CASITQVPNTEAFF
TGTGCCAGCATTACACAGGTCCCGAACACTGAAGCTTTCTTT
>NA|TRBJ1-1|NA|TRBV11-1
CASSLDTEAFF
TGTGCCAGCAGTCTAGACACTGAAGCTTTCTTT
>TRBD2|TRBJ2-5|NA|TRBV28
CASSLWGGTSGRVGQETQYF
TGTGCCAGCAGTTTATGGGGGGGGACTAGCGGGAGGGTTGGTCAAGAGACCCAGTACTTC
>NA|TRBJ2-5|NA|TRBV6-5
CASSTTGSQETQYF
TGTGCCAGCAGTACGACTGGATCCCAAGAGACCCAGTACTTC
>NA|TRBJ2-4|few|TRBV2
CASSEDFRAKNIQYF
TGTGCCAGCAGTGAAGACTTCCGAGCCAAAAACATTCAGTACTTC
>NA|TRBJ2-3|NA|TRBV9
CASSSPRGGRTDTQYF
TGTGCCAGCAGCTCCCCAAGGGGGGGGAGGACAGATACGCAGTATTTT
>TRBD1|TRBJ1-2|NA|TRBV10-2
CASRVRQGGPDYTF
TGCGCCAGCAGAGTCCGTCAGGGGGGACCCGACTACACCTTC